Given below is one T cell receptor (beta chain) in context. Its binding antigen is unknown. No per-base quality is available; no much larger clone lies one base away. The sample originates from a study of long-term antiretroviral therapy in people with HIV (dated by TCRdb to the early 2020s). Some background on the complete study: Collection of the earliest samples took place about a decade ahead of the 2015 WHO recommendation for immediate ART, at a time when ART was typically delayed until CD4 counts fell. Whether ART initiation and durable HIV suppression were associated with changes in peripheral blood TRB repertoire composition and diversity was tested in a retrospective serial study. A total of 192 cryopreserved PBMC samples came from roughly 30 adults with confirmed HIV infection and were collected serially over a mean of roughly 6 years (range 1-12). Of the 30 participants with HIV, more than 10 were female. Test extractions of a monoclonal T-cell line alongside approximately 34 polyclonal samples showed no cross-contamination during QIAcube processing. Study-level results and caveats: Inferences about post-ART repertoire changes are limited because no data were available on ART adherence, viral resistance or therapy changes. The repertoire was dominated across all time points by expanded TRB clones identified before ART initiation, although this dominance was seen to fluctuate and to decrease in many PLHIV after ART. Starting ART was linked to a significant rise in TRB diversity, yet even after long-term ART the diversity remained significantly lower than in transplant donor controls. Unsorted PBMC were profiled instead of sorted CD4+ and CD8+ T cells because pre-ART samples had limited cell numbers. Owing to limited PBMC availability, only the TCR beta chain was sequenced, without alpha chain pairing. The samples were dated from about 2004 to 2018, and the ART regimens that were used may be less effective than current ART regimens. HIV repertoires had narrower CDR3 length ranges than controls, and the network structure suggested an antigen-experienced repertoire that shifted only slightly toward naive after ART.

The immunoSEQ hsTCRB v3.0 assay was used at survey level resolution to sequence the TRB variable region. A depth of roughly 35,000-50,000 T-cell genomes per sample was targeted for TRB sequencing. TRB libraries were pooled and sequenced on an Illumina MiSeq using a v3 150-cycle kit. The authors' analysis ran thus. Repertoire analysis ran in R within a reproducible Nextflow workflow covering QC, data transformation and analysis. LymphoSeq2, an R package for AIRR-Seq data exploration, was used to implement custom analyses. A handful of samples that produced fewer than 5000 total TRB sequences were removed, so 188 HIV repertoires were analyzed. Among the approximately 180 retained HIV repertoires, 55 to 60 were collected before ART initiation and about 130 were collected after ART initiation. Repertoires were downsampled to 5000 TRB nucleotide sequences, with summary statistics averaged over 100 downsampling iterations. TRB sequences were retained for analysis only if CDR3 regions of at least seven amino acids were present. Two measures captured diversity: a Shannon entropy-derived clonality score and the Gini coefficient. In repertoire networks, the top 5000 CDR3 amino acid sequences were linked whenever an edit distance of one separated two sequences. For TRB CDR3 amino acid sequences, antigen specificity groups and MHC restriction were predicted with GLIPH2. Known CMV, EBV, HIV or tissue antigen associations were flagged by matching CDR3 amino acid sequences against VDJdb and McPAS-TCR. Pre-ART, post-ART and control groups were compared with Wilcoxon signed-rank tests and Holm-Bonferroni correction. Held by TCRdb, this immuneACCESS table contains in-frame sequences only and omits some clones. Under half of the omission traces to an unresolved V gene where checked; the cause of the rest is unknown. D and trimming were read from the DNA, whereas the V and J calls and clone size are those reported in that table. A total of around 16,000 clones appear in this sample, 75% of them only once. Roughly 15% of the sample belongs to the ten largest clones.

The CDR3 numbers 17 residues from cysteine through phenylalanine. The read is trimmed to its CDR3 DNA, 51 bases read in frame from base 1. The germline V gene sets CDR1 to SGHRS and CDR2 to YFSETQ. Clipping removes 1 base from V and 4 bases from J, with 8 as the unmatched junction base count. To be included, a participant needed at least one PBMC sample from before ART initiation plus at least two post-ART samples. Every participant with HIV received treatment in the United States of America. Cryopreserved samples of roughly 0.95-10 million PBMC were thawed and washed before DNA extraction. At the time of the earliest PBMC sample, participants with HIV were aged between roughly 20 and 55 years. Each participant contributed PBMC samples from 1-4 timepoints before ART initiation and 2-8 timepoints after ART initiation, with a median of 7 samples. Serial HIV viral load, CD4+ T-cell count, ART history and demographic data were obtained for every participant. A Qiagen kit on a QIAcube was used to extract genomic DNA from unsorted PBMC, with samples processed in batches of 12.

This chain joins TRBV5-1 to TRBJ2-5; 12 middle bases align to TRBD2. This clonotype was obtained from a woman between 50 and 59 years old with HIV. This sample comprised unsorted PBMCs, obtained 1.5 years before starting antiretroviral therapy. The CDR3 reads CASSLRASGGAGETQYF. The nucleotide sequence is given as TGCGCCAGCAGCTTGAGGGCTAGCGGGGGGGCCGGAGAGACCCAGTACTTC.